This T cell receptor (beta chain) is drawn from a study of control samples from healthy donors and cancer patients. The length of the CDR3 is 15 residues. The germline V gene encodes CDR1 SGHAT and CDR2 FQNNGV. The V and J ends lost 4 bases and 3 bases respectively, with 16 bases between them. This table comes from immunoSEQ multiplex PCR, and its TCRdb copy is limited to in-frame clones, with some not included. This sample has some 87,000 clones, with roughly 88% found just once. The sample comprised PBMCs. The V call is TRBV11-2, the J call TRBJ2-7; a possible D gene is TRBD2 (6 bases). This clonotype originated in a man between 60 and 70 years old with head and neck cancer. The CDR3 DNA reads as TGTGCCAGCAGCTACCGGGGGACCCAGGGCTACGAGCAGTACTTC. Its translation is CASSYRGTQGYEQYF. The variable domain in full, with the rest retrieved from reference TRBV11-2 and TRBJ2-7, is EAGVAQSPRYKIIEKRQSVAFWCNPISGHATLYWYQQILGQGPKLLIQFQNNGVVDDSQLPKDRFSAERLKGVDSTLKIQPAKLEDSAVYLCASSYRGTQGYEQYFGPGTRLTVT.